Presented here are 10 T cell receptor beta chains from one specimen sequenced in a study of radiotherapy plus CTLA-4 blockade in lung cancer. Only in-frame clones appear in the TCRdb table, and some are missing; sequencing was by immunoSEQ multiplex PCR. The sample records approximately 100,000 clones, under 90% being singletons. The sequenced sample was peripheral blood, obtained from a patient treated with radiotherapy plus ipilimumab. Every receptor here comes from a human donor with non-small cell lung cancer that progressed on radiotherapy plus ipilimumab. Some clones in this sample may be carry-over from other donors' samples.

This chain connects TRBV7-3 to TRBJ2-3; D ambiguous. CDR3 size: 14 residues. Germline CDR1 is SGHTA and CDR2 is FQGTGA. V lost 6 bases and J lost 3, with 13 bases in between. For the CDR3, the DNA is TGTGCCAGCAGGCCCATGGGTTATACAGATACGCAGTATTTT. Its translation is CASRPMGYTDTQYF. Full variable domain (remainder filled in from reference TRBV7-3 and TRBJ2-3): GAGVSQTPSNKVTEKGKYVELRCDPISGHTALYWYRQSLGQGPEFLIYFQGTGAADDSGLPNDRFFAVRPEGSVSTLKIQRTERGDSAVYLCASRPMGYTDTQYFGPGTRLTVL.

The chain combines TRBV6-5 with TRBJ2-5; no definite D call. Germline CDR1 and CDR2: MNHEY and SVGAGI. Deletions cut 0 bases from V and 3 bases from J, with 11 bases between. This CDR3 region has 15 residues. Written as DNA, the CDR3 is TGTGCCAGCAGTTACTCCCCAGCCGGTAAAGAGACCCAGTACTTC. This gives the protein CASSYSPAGKETQYF.

This rearrangement joins TRBV30 to TRBJ2-1; 8 bases map to TRBD2. This CDR3 contains 14 residues. V lost 3 bases to trimming and J lost 8 bases; unmatched junction nucleotides: 9. The germline V gene encodes CDR1 GTSNPN and CDR2 SVGIG (reference sequence). This chain's CDR3 is CAWRPRGLVDEQFF. CDR3 sequence (DNA): TGTGCCTGGAGGCCGCGGGGACTAGTCGATGAGCAGTTCTTC. Filled out from reference TRBV30 and TRBJ2-1, the complete variable domain reads SQTIHQWPATLVQPVGSPLSLECTVEGTSNPNLYWYRQAAGRGLQLLFYSVGIGQISSEVPQNLSASRPQDRQFILSSKKLLLSDSGFYLCAWRPRGLVDEQFFGPGTRLTVL.

J is TRBJ1-2 and V is TRBV29-1; no definite D call. Germline V CDR1 and CDR2: SQVTM, ANQGSEA. V dropped 1 base and J dropped 4 bases, with 4 bases sitting between them. This CDR3 is built from 11 residues. The CDR3 sequence is CSVEVGYGYTF. CDR3 bases: TGCAGCGTTGAAGTTGGCTATGGCTACACCTTC.

V is TRBV5-4 and J is TRBJ2-1; D unresolved. The CDR3 extends over 16 amino acids. Germline loops: CDR1 SGHNT, CDR2 YYREEE (reference sequence). V was clipped by 1 base and J by 6 bases, with 17 bases between them. CDR3 nucleotides: TGTGCCAGCAGCTTGTTTGGTTTGGGAATTCGCAATGAGCAGTTCTTC. Translating gives CASSLFGLGIRNEQFF.

This chain connects TRBV18 to TRBJ2-5; the D gene could be TRBD1 or TRBD2 (5 bases each). This CDR3 has 14 amino acids. Germline CDR1 is KGHSH and CDR2 is LQKENI. Trimming removed 2 bases from V and 5 bases from J, with 12 bases in between. The CDR3 DNA follows: TGTGCCAGCTCACCAGCCCCCGGGGCTGAGACCCAGTACTTC. Residues: CASSPAPGAETQYF.

This chain uses TRBV10-3 with TRBJ1-1; TRBD1 matches at 7 bases. The germline gives CDR1 ENHRY, CDR2 SYGVKD. V shed 5 bases, J shed 5 bases, and the junction held 2 bases outside the gene matches. The CDR3 contains 12 residues. CDR3 loop: CAISYRGTEAFF. The CDR3, as DNA: TGTGCCATCAGTTACAGGGGAACTGAAGCTTTCTTT.

V is TRBV11-3 and J is TRBJ2-1; 8 bases line up with TRBD1. The CDR3 is 16 amino acids. Germline values: CDR1 SGHNT, CDR2 YENEEA. Trimming cost V 5 bases and J 0 bases; bases outside gene matches: 6. The CDR3 DNA reads as TGTGCCAGCAGCCGGGACAGGATGAGCTCCTACAATGAGCAGTTCTTC. Amino acids: CASSRDRMSSYNEQFF.

This clone was seen a single time. This chain uses TRBV29-1 with TRBJ1-5, with 7 bases fitting TRBD1. With V trimmed by 4 bases and J by 4 bases, 7 bases remained unmatched. This CDR3 has 14 residues. Germline loops: CDR1 SQVTM, CDR2 ANQGSEA. As DNA, the CDR3 is TGCAGCGTTGGGTCGGGGACAGCAAATCAGCCCCAGCATTTT. Its translation: CSVGSGTANQPQHF.

The chain recombines TRBV27 with TRBJ2-7; 8 bases match TRBD2. This CDR3 region has 15 residues. From germline, CDR1 is MNHEY and CDR2 SMNVEV (reference sequence). V dropped 3 bases and J dropped 5; count of bases not matched to a gene: 9. The CDR3 region is CASSLRVAGFDEQYF. In DNA form, the CDR3 reads TGTGCCAGCAGTTTGAGGGTAGCGGGGTTCGACGAGCAGTACTTC.